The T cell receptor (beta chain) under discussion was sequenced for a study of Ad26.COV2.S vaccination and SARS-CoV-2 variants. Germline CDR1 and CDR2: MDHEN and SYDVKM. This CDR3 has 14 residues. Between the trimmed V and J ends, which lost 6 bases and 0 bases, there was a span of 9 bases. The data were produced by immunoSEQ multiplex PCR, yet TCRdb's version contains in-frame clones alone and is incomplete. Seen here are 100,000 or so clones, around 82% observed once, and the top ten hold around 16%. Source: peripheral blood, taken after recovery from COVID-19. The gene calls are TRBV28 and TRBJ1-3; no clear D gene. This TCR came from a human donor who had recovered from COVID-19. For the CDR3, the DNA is TGTGCCAGCAGCACCCCATCCTCTGGAAACACCATATATTTT. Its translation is CASSTPSSGNTIYF.